The 13 T cell receptor beta chains presented below share a single source sample, sequenced in a study of T cell repertoires in cytomegalovirus infection. TCRdb used MiXCR to reprocess the reads, holding one entry per CDR3 protein. The table shows more than 150,000 distinct CDR3 sequences, with 23% occurring only once. Material for sequencing was PBMCs. Receptor source: a human donor in good health (CMV status not recorded). Some clones in this sample may be carry-over from other donors' samples.

This clonotype has more than one count but fewer than ten. The rearrangement links TRBV28 to TRBJ1-2; D is possibly TRBD1 (6 bases). The germline V gene encodes CDR1 MDHEN and CDR2 SYDVKM. V was trimmed by 6 bases and J by 4 bases, leaving 15 bases between them. This CDR3 contains 14 residues. CDR3 DNA sequence: TGTGCCAGCAGGTCCCCGGACAGATCCTATGGCTACACCTTC. As protein: CASRSPDRSYGYTF.

To note about this clonotype: A much bigger clone sits one base away, suggesting this may be a read error. This chain uses TRBV28 with TRBJ2-3; 9 bases fit TRBD2. The CDR3 contains 15 residues. Germline CDR1 reads MDHEN; CDR2 reads SYDVKM. The CDR3 loop reads CVSSQQASGADTQYF. The CDR3 nucleotides are TGTGTCAGCAGTCAACAGGCTAGCGGGGCGGATACGCAGTATTTT.

This clonotype appeared a few times. The chain has TRBV11-3 and TRBJ1-1; D perhaps matches TRBD1 (5 bases). CDR1 is SGHNT, CDR2 YENEEA, per germline. The CDR3 spans 13 residues. The germline V and J ends were trimmed by 4 bases and 7 bases, with 13 bases remaining between them. The CDR3 is CASSSGVEGEAFF. The CDR3 DNA is TGTGCCAGCAGCTCGGGGGTCGAAGGTGAAGCTTTCTTT.

This clonotype has just a few counts. The chain is built from TRBV6-5 and TRBJ2-7, with TRBD1 matching 7 bases. This CDR3 region has 13 residues. Looked up from germline, CDR1 is MNHEY and CDR2 is SVGAGI. Trimming removed 5 bases from V and 8 bases from J; junction bases left unmatched: 9. The CDR3 loop reads CASSTPGTAKQYF. The CDR3 nucleotides are TGTGCCAGCAGTACGCCTGGGACAGCCAAGCAGTACTTC.

This clonotype was detected a few times. The chain has TRBV23-1 and TRBJ1-5; D perhaps matches TRBD1 (5 bases). TRBV23-1 is an open reading frame, and its role is uncertain. The CDR3 has 14 residues. Trimming stripped 5 bases from V and 1 base from J, with 9 bases between. The CDR3 spells CASSLQESNQPQHF. Here the CDR3 DNA reads TGCGCCAGCAGTTTACAGGAAAGCAATCAGCCCCAGCATTTT.

The chain uses TRBV2 and TRBJ1-5, with D perhaps matching TRBD1 (6 bases). V gave up 6 bases and J gave up 2 bases, with 14 bases separating them. The CDR3 is 15 amino acids. CDR1 SNHLY and CDR2 FYNNEI come from the germline V gene. As DNA, the CDR3 is TGTGCCAGCAGCTCCGGGGGGCAAGGCAATCAGCCCCAGCATTTT. Its protein is CASSSGGQGNQPQHF.

This chain links TRBV19 with TRBJ1-5, with D perhaps matching TRBD1 (6 bases). The length of the CDR3 is 14 residues. V shed 9 bases and J shed 3 bases, with 15 bases lying between them. The V gene's germline CDR1 is LNHDA and CDR2 SQIVND (reference sequence). The CDR3 here is CASSLNRDNQPQHF. CDR3 in DNA: TGTGCCAGCAGCCTGAACAGGGACAATCAGCCCCAGCATTTT.

The rearrangement links TRBV12-3 or TRBV12-4 to TRBJ1-2, with a tentative D call TRBD1 (5 bases). The CDR3 has 17 residues. V was pared by 2 bases and J by 0 bases, with 16 bases between. This chain's CDR3 is CASSLLFTGTSNYGYTF. The CDR3 nucleotides are TGTGCCAGCAGTTTATTGTTTACCGGGACGTCTAACTATGGCTACACCTTC.

The chain employs TRBV7-4 and TRBJ2-3; 13 bases agree with TRBD2. The V gene end was trimmed by 4 bases and the J gene end by 2 bases; junction bases not matched to a gene: 6. Germline CDR1 is SGHVT and CDR2 is SQSDAQ. This CDR3 contains 17 residues. The chain's CDR3 is CASSSGTSGAFTDTQYF. CDR3 DNA: TGTGCCAGCAGCTCCGGGACTAGCGGGGCCTTCACAGATACGCAGTATTTT. The whole variable domain, remainder taken from reference TRBV7-4 and TRBJ2-3, is GAGVSQSPRYKVAKRGRDVALRCDSISGHVTLYWYRQTLGQGSEVLTYSQSDAQRDKSGRPSGRFSAERPERSVSTLKIQRTEQGDSAVYLCASSSGTSGAFTDTQYFGPGTRLTVL.

This clonotype was counted a few times. This sequence joins TRBV28 and TRBJ1-1, with D maybe TRBD1 (6 bases). The CDR3 runs to 16 residues. Germline V gene lookup returns CDR1 MDHEN and CDR2 SYDVKM. V lost 5 bases to trimming and J lost 4 bases, with 20 bases between them. CDR3 sequence: CASSLGGPGGTTEAFF. DNA of the CDR3: TGTGCCAGCAGTCTCGGGGGCCCGGGTGGGACCACTGAAGCTTTCTTT.

This clonotype was seen at least ten times. The chain recombines TRBV28 with TRBJ1-5; 9 nucleotides line up with TRBD1. This CDR3 is built from 15 residues. Germline CDR1 and CDR2: MDHEN and SYDVKM. V shed 5 bases and J 4 bases; nucleotides not matched to a gene: 6. The CDR3 sequence is CASSGQGTANQPQHF. DNA of the CDR3: TGTGCCAGCAGTGGACAGGGGACGGCGAATCAGCCCCAGCATTTT.

In this sample, this clonotype turned up a few times. The CDR3 nucleotides read TGTGCCAGCAGACCTGGGACCGGTCGCGAGCAGTACTTC. It translates to CASRPGTGREQYF. The chain is built from TRBV12-3 or TRBV12-4 and TRBJ2-7, with D perhaps matching TRBD1 or TRBD2 (5 bases each). V dropped 6 bases and J dropped 6 bases, with 15 bases sitting between them. The CDR3 has 13 amino acids.

The J gene is TRBJ2-1, the V gene TRBV19; D remains unclear. The CDR3 has 11 residues. The germline gives CDR1 LNHDA, CDR2 SQIVND (reference sequence). Trimming shortened V by 6 bases and J by 7 bases, and 7 bases separated the two germline ends. The CDR3 nucleotides read TGTGCCAGTAGGAAGTGGAATGAGCAGTTCTTC. Translated: CASRKWNEQFF.